This T cell receptor (beta chain) is from a study of T cell responses to AZD1222 COVID-19 vaccine. The sample holds many counts of this clone. The CDR3 is 14 residues long. Trimming removed 3 bases from V and 8 bases from J, with 14 bases in between. The germline gives CDR1 SGHNT, CDR2 YYREEE (reference sequence). The repertoire was sequenced with immunoSEQ multiplex PCR; TCRdb's copy has only in-frame clones and lacks some. Among 150,000 to 200,000 clones, 85% to 95% were seen once, and the ten largest hold 10%. The sequenced sample was peripheral blood, obtained on day 0 of AZD1222 vaccination. This sequence was found in an adult in good health. The chain has TRBV5-4 and TRBJ1-4, with D possibly TRBD1 on 5 matching bases. CDR3 amino acids: CASSSKGMEEKLFF. The CDR3 bases are TGTGCCAGCAGCTCCAAGGGGATGGAGGAAAAACTGTTTTTT.